These 9 T cell receptor beta chains were all obtained from the same sample, sequenced in a study of lymphopenia after photon versus proton radiotherapy. Only in-frame clones appear in the TCRdb table, and some are missing; sequencing was by immunoSEQ multiplex PCR. The table shows around 66,000 clones, with 70% to 90% occurring only once. The source was peripheral blood, collected from a patient treated with photon-based radiotherapy. These receptors were collected from a man between 40 and 49 years old with gastric cancer.

The chain links TRBV7-3 to TRBJ1-1; D possibly corresponds to TRBD1 (5 bases). Germline lookup yields CDR1 SGHTA and CDR2 FQGTGA. CDR3 size: 15 residues. V was pared by 1 base and J by 4 bases, with 13 bases between. This chain's CDR3 is CASSLIAGRGTEAFF. The CDR3, as DNA: TGTGCCAGCAGCTTAATTGCGGGGCGCGGCACTGAAGCTTTCTTT. Together with reference TRBV7-3 and TRBJ1-1, the CDR3 gives the full variable domain: GAGVSQTPSNKVTEKGKYVELRCDPISGHTALYWYRQSLGQGPEFLIYFQGTGAADDSGLPNDRFFAVRPEGSVSTLKIQRTERGDSAVYLCASSLIAGRGTEAFFGQGTRLTVV.

The chain combines TRBV7-9 with TRBJ2-6, with D unclear. The CDR3 has 16 residues. CDR1 and CDR2 from the germline V gene are SEHNR and FQNEAQ (reference sequence). V dropped 2 bases and J dropped 0 bases, with 8 bases sitting between them. The CDR3 is CASSLIRSSGANVLTF. For the CDR3, the DNA is TGTGCCAGCAGCTTAATACGCAGCTCTGGGGCCAACGTCCTGACTTTC.

J is TRBJ1-2 and V is TRBV18, with D maybe TRBD1 (5 bases). Trimming pared 3 bases from V and 6 bases from J, leaving 11 bases between. Germline V CDR1 and CDR2: KGHSH, LQKENI. The CDR3 totals 13 residues. The CDR3 region is CASSPLGEHGYTF. CDR3 nucleotide sequence: TGTGCCAGCTCACCTTTGGGGGAGCATGGCTACACCTTC.

The rearrangement links TRBV9 to TRBJ1-6; maybe TRBD1 (6 bases). V was trimmed by 1 base and J by 11 bases, leaving 13 bases between them. The germline V gene has CDR1 SGDLS and CDR2 YYNGEE. The CDR3 length is 14 residues. CDR3 sequence: CASSVRGTPAPLHF. CDR3 DNA: TGTGCCAGCAGCGTAAGGGGGACCCCCGCACCCCTCCACTTT.

This sequence joins TRBV5-1 and TRBJ1-1; D not certain. Germline CDR1 reads SGHRS; CDR2 reads YFSETQ. V dropped 7 bases and J dropped 6 bases, with 16 bases sitting between them. The CDR3 is 13 residues long. In DNA, the CDR3 is TGCGCCAGCGGGGAGACCCGGCGCGCTGAAGCTTTCTTT. This gives the protein CASGETRRAEAFF.

The chain has TRBV4-3 and TRBJ1-2; the D is unclear. The germline V and J ends were trimmed by 1 base and 2 bases, with 11 bases remaining between them. This CDR3 contains 15 residues. In germline, CDR1 is LGHNA, CDR2 YSLEER. The CDR3 DNA sequence: TGCGCCAGCAGCCAAGCCCCTGGGGAAAACTATGGCTACACCTTC. Translating it yields CASSQAPGENYGYTF.

This clone was counted a single time. V is TRBV6-5 and J is TRBJ1-1; D gene unclear. The germline V gene has CDR1 MNHEY and CDR2 SVGAGI. The CDR3 consists of 15 residues. The V end was cut by 2 bases, the J end by 2 bases, with 12 bases between. The CDR3, as DNA: TGTGCCAGCAGTTACATGAGGCCAGGAAACACTGAAGCTTTCTTT. Its protein is CASSYMRPGNTEAFF.

The chain links TRBV7-3 to TRBJ2-2; D tentatively reads TRBD1 or TRBD2 (5 bases each). This CDR3 is built from 17 residues. Per germline, CDR1 SGHTA and CDR2 FQGTGA. V lost 5 bases and J lost 3, with 19 bases in between. The DNA for the CDR3 is TGTGCCAGCAGCCACCCTGGAGGTCGGGGCCACACCGGGGAGCTGTTTTTT. Translating it yields CASSHPGGRGHTGELFF.

This chain connects TRBV5-1 to TRBJ2-5; 8 bases align to TRBD2. The CDR3 has 14 amino acids. The germline V gene has CDR1 SGHRS and CDR2 YFSETQ. The ends lost 7 bases at V and 2 bases at J; junction bases unmatched: 7. CDR3 DNA sequence: TGCGCCAGCTCCACGGGAGGGGGTCAAGAGACCCAGTACTTC. Residues: CASSTGGGQETQYF.